Listed below are T cell receptor beta chains from one sample, sequenced in a study of blood T cell repertoires in COVID-19. Some clones are missing from TCRdb's copy, which holds only in-frame ones; the method was immunoSEQ multiplex PCR. The sample lists 180,000 or so clones, 80% to 85% seen once, with about an eighth in the top ten. The sample comprised PBMCs or T cells enriched from blood (not recorded which). The receptors shown here come from a woman aged 55-70 years who had recovered from COVID-19. The CDR3 runs from the conserved cysteine through the conserved F or W. Fields, in order: V gene, D gene, J gene, clone size, CDR3 DNA, CDR3 protein. D genes are given only for firm matches. Part of the rows lack a size; the others show once, few, many or a class for expanded clones.

v_gene: TRBV28
d_gene: .
j_gene: TRBJ1-1
abundance: .
CDR3nt: TGTGCCAGCAGTTTCCGGGGGACGGCAGCTTTCTTT
CDR3aa: CASSFRGTAAFF

v_gene: TRBV3-1/TRBV3-2
d_gene: .
j_gene: TRBJ1-1
abundance: few
CDR3nt: TGTGCCAGCAGCCAAGATATAGCGGTCCCGACTGAAGCTTTCTTT
CDR3aa: CASSQDIAVPTEAFF

v_gene: TRBV5-1
d_gene: TRBD2
j_gene: TRBJ2-1
abundance: .
CDR3nt: TGCGCCAGCAGCTTGAGCGGGGCCTCCTACAATGAGCAGTTCTTC
CDR3aa: CASSLSGASYNEQFF

v_gene: TRBV7-3
d_gene: .
j_gene: TRBJ2-3
abundance: .
CDR3nt: TGTGCCAGCAGCTTCGGCCAGAGCGCAGATACGCAGTATTTT
CDR3aa: CASSFGQSADTQYF

v_gene: TRBV5-1
d_gene: .
j_gene: TRBJ2-5
abundance: .
CDR3nt: TGCGCCAGCAGCTTTCTTCCGACAGGCGCCGGGGAGACCCAGTACTTC
CDR3aa: CASSFLPTGAGETQYF

v_gene: TRBV28
d_gene: .
j_gene: TRBJ2-7
abundance: few
CDR3nt: TGTGCCAGCAGTCCCGGTGGGGGCTTGTACGAGCAGTACTTC
CDR3aa: CASSPGGGLYEQYF

v_gene: TRBV10-2
d_gene: .
j_gene: TRBJ2-3
abundance: .
CDR3nt: TGCGCCAGCAGTGATACCCGGGGGACAGATACGCAGTATTTT
CDR3aa: CASSDTRGTDTQYF

v_gene: TRBV7-9
d_gene: .
j_gene: TRBJ1-2
abundance: .
CDR3nt: TGTGCCAGCAGCGCCACAGGGTCAGGCTACACCTTC
CDR3aa: CASSATGSGYTF

v_gene: TRBV2
d_gene: TRBD1
j_gene: TRBJ1-4
abundance: .
CDR3nt: TGTGCCAGCGGGGAGACAGGGAACGAAAAACTGTTTTTT
CDR3aa: CASGETGNEKLFF

v_gene: TRBV18
d_gene: .
j_gene: TRBJ2-6
abundance: .
CDR3nt: TGTGCCAGCTCACCGACACAGGCAGCCTCCTCTGGGGCCAACGTCCTGACTTTC
CDR3aa: CASSPTQAASSGANVLTF

v_gene: TRBV9
d_gene: .
j_gene: TRBJ1-4
abundance: .
CDR3nt: TGTGCCAGCAGCGCCAGGGGCGAGTACTTTGAAAAACTGTTTTTT
CDR3aa: CASSARGEYFEKLFF

v_gene: TRBV5-1
d_gene: TRBD1
j_gene: TRBJ2-7
abundance: .
CDR3nt: TGCGCCAGCAGCCCGGGACAGGGTGTCTACGAGCAGTACTTC
CDR3aa: CASSPGQGVYEQYF

v_gene: TRBV28
d_gene: .
j_gene: TRBJ1-6
abundance: once
CDR3nt: TGTGCCAGCAGTTTATCCTATACGAGCTATTCACCCCTCCACTTT
CDR3aa: CASSLSYTSYSPLHF

v_gene: TRBV28
d_gene: .
j_gene: TRBJ1-5
abundance: .
CDR3nt: TGTGCCAGCAGTAAACAGGGTGAGTCCAGGCAGCCCCAGCATTTT
CDR3aa: CASSKQGESRQPQHF

v_gene: TRBV5-5
d_gene: .
j_gene: TRBJ2-2
abundance: .
CDR3nt: TGTGCCAGCAGCTTGGCGTTGGGGGCCCCTAGGACCGGGGAGCTGTTTTTT
CDR3aa: CASSLALGAPRTGELFF

v_gene: TRBV6-5
d_gene: .
j_gene: TRBJ2-3
abundance: once
CDR3nt: TGTGCCAGCAGTTCTCCGACGGGCGGGGGCCGTACGCAGTATTTT
CDR3aa: CASSSPTGGGRTQYF

v_gene: TRBV5-1
d_gene: .
j_gene: TRBJ1-4
abundance: .
CDR3nt: TGCGCCAGCAGCTTTACTTCAGACAGTGCAACTAATGAAAAACTGTTTTTT
CDR3aa: CASSFTSDSATNEKLFF

v_gene: TRBV12-3/TRBV12-4
d_gene: TRBD1
j_gene: TRBJ2-5
abundance: .
CDR3nt: TGTGCCAGCAGTATAGGGACAGGGCAGACCCAGTACTTC
CDR3aa: CASSIGTGQTQYF

v_gene: TRBV7-2
d_gene: .
j_gene: TRBJ2-1
abundance: .
CDR3nt: TGTGCCAGCAGTACGGAGGGGTCAATCGGTGAGCAGTTCTTC
CDR3aa: CASSTEGSIGEQFF

v_gene: TRBV5-4
d_gene: TRBD2
j_gene: TRBJ2-1
abundance: .
CDR3nt: TGTGCCAGCAGCAACGTACTCGCGGGGGGCGATGAGCAGTTCTTC
CDR3aa: CASSNVLAGGDEQFF

v_gene: TRBV7-2
d_gene: .
j_gene: TRBJ1-5
abundance: .
CDR3nt: TGTGCCAGCGACTTAGGACGGGATCAGCCCCAGCATTTT
CDR3aa: CASDLGRDQPQHF

v_gene: TRBV15
d_gene: .
j_gene: TRBJ1-4
abundance: .
CDR3nt: TGTGCCACCAGCAGGGCGGGGGGTGAAAAACTGTTTTTT
CDR3aa: CATSRAGGEKLFF

v_gene: TRBV5-5
d_gene: .
j_gene: TRBJ1-2
abundance: .
CDR3nt: TGTGCCAGCAGCTTGTGGGGCGGACAGCTTTTCTTC
CDR3aa: CASSLWGGQLFF

v_gene: TRBV9
d_gene: .
j_gene: TRBJ1-3
abundance: .
CDR3nt: TGTGCCAGCAGCGTAGGTGACAGTCTCTCTGGAAACACCATATATTTT
CDR3aa: CASSVGDSLSGNTIYF

v_gene: TRBV10-3
d_gene: TRBD1
j_gene: TRBJ2-7
abundance: .
CDR3nt: TGTGCCATTGGACAGGGGAGAAACGAGCAGTACTTC
CDR3aa: CAIGQGRNEQYF

v_gene: TRBV7-3
d_gene: .
j_gene: TRBJ1-1
abundance: .
CDR3nt: TGTGCCAGCAGCTTAGGCACGAACACTGAAGCTTTCTTT
CDR3aa: CASSLGTNTEAFF

v_gene: TRBV28
d_gene: TRBD1
j_gene: TRBJ2-1
abundance: few
CDR3nt: TGTGCCAGCTTGGGACAGGATCTTAGCGGAGACTACAATGAGCAGTTCTTC
CDR3aa: CASLGQDLSGDYNEQFF

v_gene: TRBV19
d_gene: .
j_gene: TRBJ2-7
abundance: .
CDR3nt: TGTGCCAGTAGTGATGCAGGGGACTACGAGCAGTACTTC
CDR3aa: CASSDAGDYEQYF

v_gene: TRBV18
d_gene: TRBD1
j_gene: TRBJ1-3
abundance: .
CDR3nt: TGTGCCAGCTCAGCAACCGGACAGGGGGGCATATATTTT
CDR3aa: CASSATGQGGIYF

v_gene: TRBV5-4
d_gene: TRBD1
j_gene: TRBJ2-3
abundance: .
CDR3nt: TGTGCCAGCAGCACACAGGGGGGAAGCACAGATACGCAGTATTTT
CDR3aa: CASSTQGGSTDTQYF

v_gene: TRBV2
d_gene: TRBD1
j_gene: TRBJ2-2
abundance: once
CDR3nt: TGTGCCAGCAGGGACAGGGGCACCGGGGAGCTGTTTTTT
CDR3aa: CASRDRGTGELFF

v_gene: TRBV2
d_gene: .
j_gene: TRBJ1-2
abundance: few
CDR3nt: TGTGCCAGCCGAGCCAGCCAGGTTAACTATGGCTACACCTTC
CDR3aa: CASRASQVNYGYTF

v_gene: TRBV2
d_gene: .
j_gene: TRBJ2-7
abundance: .
CDR3nt: TGTGCCAGCAGTGAAACAGGGTCCTATTCGCTGCTAGCCTACGAGCAGTACTTC
CDR3aa: CASSETGSYSLLAYEQYF

v_gene: TRBV5-1
d_gene: .
j_gene: TRBJ2-2
abundance: .
CDR3nt: TGCGCCAGCAGCTTGGAGCGTGGCACCGGGGAGCTGTTTTTT
CDR3aa: CASSLERGTGELFF

v_gene: TRBV5-1
d_gene: TRBD1
j_gene: TRBJ2-7
abundance: .
CDR3nt: TGCGCCAGCGCGAGACAGGGGGGGTACGAGCAGTACTTC
CDR3aa: CASARQGGYEQYF

v_gene: TRBV5-1
d_gene: .
j_gene: TRBJ1-2
abundance: once
CDR3nt: TGCGCCAGCAGCTTGGCCCGTGACTATGGCTACACCTTC
CDR3aa: CASSLARDYGYTF

v_gene: TRBV14
d_gene: .
j_gene: TRBJ2-1
abundance: .
CDR3nt: TGTGCCAGCAGCCGACGTGCCGGGGGGCTCTACAATGAGCAGTTCTTC
CDR3aa: CASSRRAGGLYNEQFF

v_gene: TRBV10-3
d_gene: .
j_gene: TRBJ1-5
abundance: .
CDR3nt: TGTGCCATCAGTGAGTCGAGGGTCGTTCAGCCCCAGCATTTT
CDR3aa: CAISESRVVQPQHF

v_gene: TRBV24-1
d_gene: .
j_gene: TRBJ1-1
abundance: .
CDR3nt: TGTGCCACCAGGGACAGCCTGAACACTGAAGCTTTCTTT
CDR3aa: CATRDSLNTEAFF

v_gene: TRBV7-8
d_gene: .
j_gene: TRBJ1-6
abundance: .
CDR3nt: TGTGCCAGCAGTCAACTGGTGACATCTCGGAATTCACCCCTCCACTTT
CDR3aa: CASSQLVTSRNSPLHF

v_gene: TRBV19
d_gene: .
j_gene: TRBJ1-6
abundance: .
CDR3nt: TGTGCCAGTAGCCCGGACAGTGGGAATTCACCCCTCCACTTT
CDR3aa: CASSPDSGNSPLHF

v_gene: TRBV7-2
d_gene: TRBD2
j_gene: TRBJ2-7
abundance: .
CDR3nt: TGTGCCAGCAGCTTTCGGGGGGGGAACGAGCAGTACTTC
CDR3aa: CASSFRGGNEQYF

v_gene: TRBV11-2
d_gene: TRBD1
j_gene: TRBJ1-4
abundance: .
CDR3nt: TGTGCCAGCAGCCCGAGAAGACAGGGGTTTGCAACTAATGAAAAACTGTTTTTT
CDR3aa: CASSPRRQGFATNEKLFF

v_gene: TRBV15
d_gene: .
j_gene: TRBJ1-1
abundance: .
CDR3nt: TGTGCCACCAGCAGAGAACGGGGGGCGGGTGAAGCTTTCTTT
CDR3aa: CATSRERGAGEAFF

v_gene: TRBV6-5
d_gene: .
j_gene: TRBJ2-7
abundance: .
CDR3nt: TGTGCCACCGGAGACGGGGGTGGGCAGTACTTC
CDR3aa: CATGDGGGQYF

v_gene: TRBV5-6
d_gene: .
j_gene: TRBJ2-3
abundance: .
CDR3nt: TGTGCCAGCAGCTTGGCGGGGGGCAGCACAGATACGCAGTATTTT
CDR3aa: CASSLAGGSTDTQYF

v_gene: TRBV7-9
d_gene: TRBD2
j_gene: TRBJ2-7
abundance: .
CDR3nt: TGTGCCAGCAGCTTAGCACTGGGACTAGCTCGCTACGAGCAGTACTTC
CDR3aa: CASSLALGLARYEQYF

v_gene: TRBV5-1
d_gene: TRBD1
j_gene: TRBJ1-2
abundance: .
CDR3nt: TGCGCCAGCAGCTTGGGGACAGGGGAGAGTGGCTACACCTTC
CDR3aa: CASSLGTGESGYTF

v_gene: TRBV25-1
d_gene: .
j_gene: TRBJ1-1
abundance: once
CDR3nt: TGTGCCAGCAGTGATTACAGGGCTGAAGCTTTCTTT
CDR3aa: CASSDYRAEAFF

v_gene: TRBV18
d_gene: .
j_gene: TRBJ2-1
abundance: .
CDR3nt: TGTGCCAGCTCACCTAATCAGGGGAATGAGCAGTTCTTC
CDR3aa: CASSPNQGNEQFF

v_gene: TRBV7-9
d_gene: .
j_gene: TRBJ1-4
abundance: .
CDR3nt: TGTGCCAGCAGCCCTTCGGGGGGGGTTCGGGAAAAACTGTTTTTT
CDR3aa: CASSPSGGVREKLFF

v_gene: TRBV3-1/TRBV3-2
d_gene: .
j_gene: TRBJ1-6
abundance: .
CDR3nt: TGTGCCAGCAGCCAAGATCGGGAGTCACCCCTCCACTTT
CDR3aa: CASSQDRESPLHF

v_gene: TRBV6-5
d_gene: TRBD1
j_gene: TRBJ2-6
abundance: once
CDR3nt: TGTGCCAGCAGGTCCCGACAGGGTTGGGCCAACGTCCTGACTTTC
CDR3aa: CASRSRQGWANVLTF

v_gene: TRBV5-4
d_gene: TRBD2
j_gene: TRBJ2-7
abundance: .
CDR3nt: TGTGCCAGCAGCTTGGGGACTAGCGGCAGAACCCGCTCCTACGAGCAGTACTTC
CDR3aa: CASSLGTSGRTRSYEQYF

v_gene: TRBV5-1
d_gene: .
j_gene: TRBJ2-4
abundance: .
CDR3nt: TGCGCCAGCCAGCAGATGCCCCAGGGTGCGGCCAAAAACATTCAGTACTTC
CDR3aa: CASQQMPQGAAKNIQYF